These 9 T cell receptor beta chains came from one sample sequenced in a study of T cells in Graves' hyperthyroidism and ophthalmopathy. The CDR3 regions of TCR beta were amplified from RNA transcripts. First-round RT-PCR of the TCR CDR3 relied on the HTBI primer set. MiXCR was run by TCRdb on the multiplex PCR reads, yielding one entry per CDR3 protein. The sample lists about 420,000 distinct CDR3 sequences, roughly 15% occurring once. Sequencing input: blood. These receptors were collected from a woman aged 18-35 years with Graves' hyperthyroidism.

This clonotype was counted a few times. The rearrangement joins TRBV11-3 to TRBJ2-1, with D perhaps matching TRBD2 (5 bases). Germline V gene lookup returns CDR1 SGHNT and CDR2 YENEEA. V was pared by 2 bases and J by 7 bases, with 18 bases between. CDR3 length equals 16 residues. The CDR3 sequence: CASSLFGQKRRNEQFF. The CDR3 DNA reads TGTGCCAGCAGCTTATTCGGCCAAAAGAGGAGGAATGAGCAGTTCTTC.

This rearrangement joins TRBV27 to TRBJ2-7; TRBD2 aligns across 7 bases. With 6 bases clipped from V and 4 bases from J, the junction kept 9 bases outside the gene matches. Per the germline V gene, CDR1 is MNHEY and CDR2 is SMNVEV (reference sequence). This CDR3 is 14 amino acids long. CDR3 sequence: CASSNLAAGYEQYF. The DNA of the CDR3 is TGTGCCAGCAGCAACCTAGCGGCAGGGTACGAGCAGTACTTC.

This clonotype was counted only a few times. V usage is TRBV12-3 or TRBV12-4 and J usage is TRBJ2-3; tentatively, D is TRBD1 or TRBD2 (6 bases each). The CDR3 is 13 amino acids. V lost 2 bases and J 6 bases, leaving 9 bases between the germline ends. For the CDR3, the DNA is TGTGCCAGCAGTTTACGAGGGGGGGATACGCAGTATTTT. Translated: CASSLRGGDTQYF.

J is TRBJ1-5 and V is TRBV4-1; D is unresolved. Trimming pared 0 bases from V and 1 base from J, leaving 10 bases between. The CDR3 contains 16 residues. Germline values: CDR1 MGHRA, CDR2 YSYEKL. This CDR3 is CASSQDIQISNQPQHF. The CDR3 DNA follows: TGCGCCAGCAGCCAAGATATCCAGATAAGCAATCAGCCCCAGCATTTT.

This clonotype was counted at least ten times. J is TRBJ2-5 and V is TRBV3-1; no clear D gene. V was pared by 3 bases and J by 1 base, with 6 bases between. In germline, CDR1 is LGHDT, CDR2 YNNKEL (reference sequence). The CDR3 loop spans 13 amino acids. The CDR3: CASSQAVQETQYF. In nucleotides, the CDR3 is TGTGCCAGCAGCCAGGCGGTCCAAGAGACCCAGTACTTC.

This clonotype was recorded at least ten times. V usage is TRBV28 and J usage is TRBJ1-1; TRBD1 agrees at 10 bases. Germline CDR1 reads MDHEN; CDR2 reads SYDVKM. The CDR3 is 16 residues long. After removal of 5 bases from V and 0 bases from J, the junction contained 6 bases not matched to a gene. The CDR3 loop is CASSRGTGAMNTEAFF. The CDR3 nucleotides read TGTGCCAGCAGTCGCGGGACAGGGGCGATGAACACTGAAGCTTTCTTT.

A few counts support this clonotype. The chain joins TRBV20-1 to TRBJ2-7, with D perhaps given as TRBD1 or TRBD2 (5 bases each). The CDR3 covers 13 residues. Germline loops: CDR1 DFQATT, CDR2 SNEGSKA (reference sequence). V was trimmed by 0 bases and J by 6 bases, leaving 12 bases between them. CDR3 nucleotides: TGCAGTGCTAGAGATCGGGGCTCCGGCGAGCAGTACTTC. It translates to CSARDRGSGEQYF.

This clonotype appeared many times. This rearrangement joins TRBV12-5 to TRBJ2-5; TRBD1 is a possible D gene (6 bases). The ends were cut back, 4 bases at V and 7 bases at J, with 10 bases in the middle. CDR1 and CDR2 (germline): LGHNT, FRNRAP. This CDR3 region has 12 residues. In DNA, the CDR3 is TGTGCTAGTGGTTGGAAACAGGGGACCCAGTACTTC. Translated: CASGWKQGTQYF.

A note on this clonotype: One end of the junction does not line up with germline, which may come from a read error. This sequence joins TRBV20-1 and TRBJ2-1; D could derive from TRBD1 or TRBD2 (5 bases each). The CDR3 consists of 13 residues. Looked up from germline, CDR1 is DFQATT and CDR2 is SNEGSKA (reference sequence). CDR3 sequence reads: CNAWGPKRDEQFF. CDR3 nucleotide sequence: TGCAATGCTTGGGGCCCCAAGAGGGATGAGCAGTTCTTC.